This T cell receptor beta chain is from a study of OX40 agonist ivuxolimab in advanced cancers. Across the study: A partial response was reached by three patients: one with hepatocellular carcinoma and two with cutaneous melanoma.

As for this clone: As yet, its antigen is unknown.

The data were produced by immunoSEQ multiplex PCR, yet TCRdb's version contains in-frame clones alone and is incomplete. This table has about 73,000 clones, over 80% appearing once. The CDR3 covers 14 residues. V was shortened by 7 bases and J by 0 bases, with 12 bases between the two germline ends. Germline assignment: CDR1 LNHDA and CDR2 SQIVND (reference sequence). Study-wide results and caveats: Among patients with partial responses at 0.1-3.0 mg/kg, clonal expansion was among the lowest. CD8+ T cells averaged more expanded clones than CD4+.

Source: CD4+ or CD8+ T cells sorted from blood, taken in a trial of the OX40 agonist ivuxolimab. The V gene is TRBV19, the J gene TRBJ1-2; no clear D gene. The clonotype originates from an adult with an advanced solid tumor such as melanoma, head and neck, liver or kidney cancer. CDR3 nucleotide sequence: TGTGCCAGTAAAATGCAGCTAGCTAACTATGGCTACACCTTC. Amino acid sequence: CASKMQLANYGYTF.